This TCR beta chain was identified in a study of tumor and adjacent non-tumor tissue in lung cancer (dated by TCRdb to the late 2010s). With regard to the full study: Of the cohort, 11 to 12 patients had adenocarcinoma, 2 had squamous cell carcinoma and 1 had small cell lung cancer. The approximately 15 enrolled patients, of whom approximately 10 were men and 5 were women, were aged about 31 to 85 years and were diagnosed with TNM stage I to III disease. Sequencing generated a total of 120 million or so productive TCRbeta reads, averaging approximately 3.8 million reads per sample. The study compared bulk TCRbeta repertoires between lung tumor tissue and matched distant non-tumor lung tissue from fewer than 19 lung cancer patients. TCRbeta CDR3 sequencing was performed on a few dozen paired specimens, with one tumor sample and one normal lung sample collected per patient.

This clonotype was picked up many times. What this receptor recognizes is not known. The record has no base qualities; no much larger clone is one base away. The germline V gene (reference sequence) provides CDR1 DFQATT and CDR2 SNEGSKA. Cut back by 6 bases and 2 bases, the V and J ends lie 16 bases apart. The CDR3 measures 14 amino acids from cysteine to phenylalanine. Kept here is only the CDR3 DNA, which spans 42 bases and is read in frame from base 1. On the study overall, not on this receptor specifically: TCR diversity (inverse Simpson) was significantly higher in tumor than in normal lung tissue (around 450 vs 150, P = 0.0075, Mann-Whitney U test). Only about 15 patients were in the cohort, and the authors stated that larger samples and more detailed clinical data are needed. Neither the sequencing platform nor unique molecular identifiers are named or mentioned anywhere in the methods. The top 100 clones accounted for a significantly larger cumulative portion of the repertoire in normal lung than in tumor tissue. Significantly higher TCR diversity was found in younger patients, and higher tumor TCR diversity was associated with shorter overall and disease-free survival. Peripheral blood was not sequenced, so blood TCRbeta repertoires were not examined in the lung cancer patients of the study.

Bulk unsorted tissue served as the source for RNA extraction, and RNA quality was assessed using a NanoDrop ND-1000 and an Agilent 2100. For the normal lung samples, distant non-tumor tissue was collected more than 3 cm away from the tumor edge. Donors were newly diagnosed lung cancer patients admitted for thoracic surgery in China between August and November 2014, without prior chemotherapy. Anyone who had undergone radiotherapy or chemotherapy before, or who had another cancer at the same time, was left out of the study. Surgical tissue pieces of 1-2 cm3 were preserved in RNAlater solution and were kept at -80 degrees C until use. Library generation was performed with multiplex PCR. Instrument on record: Illumina HiSeq 2500. TCRbeta libraries were constructed through three rounds of nested PCR with primers (Table S4) according to protocols modified from ARM-PCR. PCR products of 200-500 bp were gel-excised and purified with the QIAquick gel extraction kit before sequencing. As for how the authors treated the data: Trimmomatic was used to clean the reads, FLASH merged the cleaned reads into complete CDR3 sequences, and MiTCR assigned the sequences to V(D)J germline segments. Clonal diversity was calculated as the inverse Simpson's index using VDJtools. In-frame sequences lacking a premature stop codon were counted as productive reads. TCRdb reran the public reads through fastp at Q25 and MiXCR, keeping productive beta chains. Records with the same CDR3 protein are collapsed into one entry carrying the most frequent genes and DNA. These V and J calls are TCRdb output, not the study's own analysis. The sample contains around 75,000 distinct CDR3 sequences, roughly 75% of them found a single time. The top ten hold around a quarter of the sample.

This chain joins TRBV20-1 to TRBJ1-1, with the D gene uncertain. This TCR came from a woman aged 50 to 65 with non-small cell lung cancer. The specimen was distant non-tumor lung tissue. The CDR3 sequence is CSAPRAGANTEAFF. The nucleotide sequence reads TGCAGTGCCCCGAGGGCAGGAGCCAACACTGAAGCTTTCTTT.